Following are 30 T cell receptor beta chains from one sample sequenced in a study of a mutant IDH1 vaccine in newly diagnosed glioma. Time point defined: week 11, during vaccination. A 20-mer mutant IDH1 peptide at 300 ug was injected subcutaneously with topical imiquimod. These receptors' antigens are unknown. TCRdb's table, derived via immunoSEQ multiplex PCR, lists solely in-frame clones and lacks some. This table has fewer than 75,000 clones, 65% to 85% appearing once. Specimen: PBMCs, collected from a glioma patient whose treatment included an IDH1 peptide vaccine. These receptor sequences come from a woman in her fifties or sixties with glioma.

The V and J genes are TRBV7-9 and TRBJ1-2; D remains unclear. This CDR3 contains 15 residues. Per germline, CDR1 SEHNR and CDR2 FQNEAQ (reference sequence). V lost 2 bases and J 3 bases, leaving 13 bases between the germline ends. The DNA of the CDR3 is TGTGCCAGCAGCTTACGGAGGCAGCCCGACTATGGCTACACCTTC. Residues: CASSLRRQPDYGYTF.

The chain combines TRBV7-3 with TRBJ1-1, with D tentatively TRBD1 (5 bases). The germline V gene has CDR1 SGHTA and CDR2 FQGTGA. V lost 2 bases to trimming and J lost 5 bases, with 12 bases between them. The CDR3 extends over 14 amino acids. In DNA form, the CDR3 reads TGTGCCAGCAGCTTAGGCAGGGCTGGTACTGAAGCTTTCTTT. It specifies CASSLGRAGTEAFF. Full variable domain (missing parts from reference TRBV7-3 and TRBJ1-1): GAGVSQTPSNKVTEKGKYVELRCDPISGHTALYWYRQSLGQGPEFLIYFQGTGAADDSGLPNDRFFAVRPEGSVSTLKIQRTERGDSAVYLCASSLGRAGTEAFFGQGTRLTVV.

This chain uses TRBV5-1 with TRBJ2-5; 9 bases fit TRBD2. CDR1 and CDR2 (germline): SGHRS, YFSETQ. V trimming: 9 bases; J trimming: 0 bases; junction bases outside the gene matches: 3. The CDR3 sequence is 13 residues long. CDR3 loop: CAKAGGYQETQYF. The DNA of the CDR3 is TGCGCCAAAGCGGGGGGTTACCAAGAGACCCAGTACTTC.

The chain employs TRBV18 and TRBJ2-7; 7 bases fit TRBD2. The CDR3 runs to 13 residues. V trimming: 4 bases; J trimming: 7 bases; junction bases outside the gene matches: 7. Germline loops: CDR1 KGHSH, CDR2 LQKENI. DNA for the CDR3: TGTGCCAGCTCACTTGGACTAGAAAGAGAGCAGTACTTC. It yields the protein CASSLGLEREQYF.

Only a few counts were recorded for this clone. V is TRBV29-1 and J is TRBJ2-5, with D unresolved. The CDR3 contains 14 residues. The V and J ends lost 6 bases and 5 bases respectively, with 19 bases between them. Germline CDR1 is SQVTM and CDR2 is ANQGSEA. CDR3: CSVSWLGPEETQYF. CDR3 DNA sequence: TGCAGCGTGTCATGGCTCGGGCCCGAGGAGACCCAGTACTTC.

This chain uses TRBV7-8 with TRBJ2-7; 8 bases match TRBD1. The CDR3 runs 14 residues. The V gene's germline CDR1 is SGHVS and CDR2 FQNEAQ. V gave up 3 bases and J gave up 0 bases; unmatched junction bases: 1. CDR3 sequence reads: CASSLGTGSYEQYF. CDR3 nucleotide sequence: TGTGCCAGCAGCTTGGGGACAGGCTCCTACGAGCAGTACTTC.

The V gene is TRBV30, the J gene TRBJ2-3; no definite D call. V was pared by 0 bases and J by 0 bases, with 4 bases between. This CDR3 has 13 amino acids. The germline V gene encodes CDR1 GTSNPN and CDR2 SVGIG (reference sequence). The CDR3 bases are TGTGCCTGGAGTGTTACCAGCACAGATACGCAGTATTTT. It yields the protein CAWSVTSTDTQYF.

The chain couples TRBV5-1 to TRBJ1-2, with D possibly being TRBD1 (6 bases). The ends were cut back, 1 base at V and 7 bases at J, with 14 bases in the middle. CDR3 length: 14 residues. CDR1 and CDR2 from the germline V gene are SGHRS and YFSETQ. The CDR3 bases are TGCGCCAGCAGCTTGAGATCGGCAGGGGCTGGCTACACCTTC. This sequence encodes CASSLRSAGAGYTF.

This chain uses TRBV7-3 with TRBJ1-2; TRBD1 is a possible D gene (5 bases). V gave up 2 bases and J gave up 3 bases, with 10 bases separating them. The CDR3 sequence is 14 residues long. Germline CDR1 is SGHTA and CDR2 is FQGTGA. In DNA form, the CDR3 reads TGTGCCAGCAGCTTATTCGAGGGACACTATGGCTACACCTTC. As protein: CASSLFEGHYGYTF. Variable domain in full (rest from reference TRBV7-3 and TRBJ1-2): GAGVSQTPSNKVTEKGKYVELRCDPISGHTALYWYRQSLGQGPEFLIYFQGTGAADDSGLPNDRFFAVRPEGSVSTLKIQRTERGDSAVYLCASSLFEGHYGYTFGSGTRLTVV.

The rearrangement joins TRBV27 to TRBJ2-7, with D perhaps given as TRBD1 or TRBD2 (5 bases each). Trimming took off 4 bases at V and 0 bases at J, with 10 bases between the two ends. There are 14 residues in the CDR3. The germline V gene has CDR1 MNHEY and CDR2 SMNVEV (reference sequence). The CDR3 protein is CASSYTGLSYEQYF. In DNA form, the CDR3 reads TGTGCCAGCAGTTATACAGGACTCTCCTACGAGCAGTACTTC.

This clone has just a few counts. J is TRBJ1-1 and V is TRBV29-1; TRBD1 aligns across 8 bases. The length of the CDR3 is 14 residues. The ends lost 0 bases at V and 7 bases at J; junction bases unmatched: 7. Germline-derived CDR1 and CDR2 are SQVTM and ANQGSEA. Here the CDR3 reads CSVEDRQGALEAFF. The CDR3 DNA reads TGCAGCGTTGAAGATCGGCAGGGGGCTCTTGAAGCTTTCTTT.

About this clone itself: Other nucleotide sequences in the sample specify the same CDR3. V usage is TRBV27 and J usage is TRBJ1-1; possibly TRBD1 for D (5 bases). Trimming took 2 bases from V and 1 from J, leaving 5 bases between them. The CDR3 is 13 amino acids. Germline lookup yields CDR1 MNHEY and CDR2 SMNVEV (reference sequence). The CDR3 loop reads CASSLTGNTEAFF. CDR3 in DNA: TGTGCCAGCAGTTTAACAGGGAACACTGAAGCTTTCTTT.

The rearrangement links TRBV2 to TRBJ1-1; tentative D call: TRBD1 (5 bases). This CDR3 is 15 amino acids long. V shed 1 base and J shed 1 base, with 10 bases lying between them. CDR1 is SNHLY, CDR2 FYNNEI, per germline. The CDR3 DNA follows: TGTGCCAGCAGTGAAGAGGGGCAGGGGAACACTGAAGCTTTCTTT. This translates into CASSEEGQGNTEAFF. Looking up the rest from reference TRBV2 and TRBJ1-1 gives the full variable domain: EPEVTQTPSHQVTQMGQEVILRCVPISNHLYFYWYRQILGQKVEFLVSFYNNEISEKSEIFDDQFSVERPDGSNFTLKIRSTKLEDSAMYFCASSEEGQGNTEAFFGQGTRLTVV.

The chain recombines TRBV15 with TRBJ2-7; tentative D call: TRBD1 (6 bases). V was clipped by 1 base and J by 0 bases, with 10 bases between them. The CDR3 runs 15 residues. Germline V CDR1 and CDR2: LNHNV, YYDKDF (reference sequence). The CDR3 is CATSRVGGSSYEQYF. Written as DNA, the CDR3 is TGTGCCACCAGCAGAGTAGGGGGTTCCTCCTACGAGCAGTACTTC.

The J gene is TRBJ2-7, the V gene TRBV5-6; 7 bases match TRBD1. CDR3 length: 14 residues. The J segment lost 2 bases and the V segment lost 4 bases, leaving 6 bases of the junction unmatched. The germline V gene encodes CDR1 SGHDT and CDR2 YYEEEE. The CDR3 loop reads CASSTGATTYEQYF. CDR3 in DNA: TGTGCCAGCAGCACAGGGGCGACAACCTACGAGCAGTACTTC.

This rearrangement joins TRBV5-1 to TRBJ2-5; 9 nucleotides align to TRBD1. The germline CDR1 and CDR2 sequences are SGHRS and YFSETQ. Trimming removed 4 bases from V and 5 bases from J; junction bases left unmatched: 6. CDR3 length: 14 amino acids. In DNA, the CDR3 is TGCGCCAGCAGCGTAAACAGGGGGCGGGAGACCCAGTACTTC. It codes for CASSVNRGRETQYF.

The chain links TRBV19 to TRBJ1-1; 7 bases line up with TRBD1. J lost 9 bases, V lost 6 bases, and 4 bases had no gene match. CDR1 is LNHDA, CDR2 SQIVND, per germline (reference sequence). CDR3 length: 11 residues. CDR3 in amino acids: CASSLGGKAFF. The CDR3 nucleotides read TGTGCCAGTAGCCTAGGGGGCAAAGCTTTCTTT.

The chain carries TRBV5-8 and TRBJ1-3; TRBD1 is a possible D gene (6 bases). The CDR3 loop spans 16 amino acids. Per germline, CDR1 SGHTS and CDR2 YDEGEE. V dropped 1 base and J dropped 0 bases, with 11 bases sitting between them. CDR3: CASSLITGSSGNTIYF. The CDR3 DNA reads TGTGCCAGCAGCTTGATCACAGGGAGCTCTGGAAACACCATATATTTT.

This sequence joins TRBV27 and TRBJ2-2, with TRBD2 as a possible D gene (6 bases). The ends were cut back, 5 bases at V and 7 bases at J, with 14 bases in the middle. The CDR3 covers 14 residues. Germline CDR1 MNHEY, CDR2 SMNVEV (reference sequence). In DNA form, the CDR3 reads TGTGCCAGCAGTCACTCAGACGGGAGCGGGGAGCTGTTTTTT. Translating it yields CASSHSDGSGELFF.

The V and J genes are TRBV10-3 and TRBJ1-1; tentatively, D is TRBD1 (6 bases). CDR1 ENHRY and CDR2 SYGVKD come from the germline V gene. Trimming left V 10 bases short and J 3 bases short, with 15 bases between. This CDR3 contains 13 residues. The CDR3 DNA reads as TGTGCCAGATCACAGGGATCGGACACTGAAGCTTTCTTT. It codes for CARSQGSDTEAFF.

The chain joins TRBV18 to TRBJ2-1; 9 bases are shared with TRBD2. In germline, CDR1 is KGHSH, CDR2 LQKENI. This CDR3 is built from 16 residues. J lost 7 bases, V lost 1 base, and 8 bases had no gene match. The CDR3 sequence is CASSPLGTSSKNEQFF. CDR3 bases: TGTGCCAGCTCACCACTCGGGACTAGCTCTAAAAATGAGCAGTTCTTC.

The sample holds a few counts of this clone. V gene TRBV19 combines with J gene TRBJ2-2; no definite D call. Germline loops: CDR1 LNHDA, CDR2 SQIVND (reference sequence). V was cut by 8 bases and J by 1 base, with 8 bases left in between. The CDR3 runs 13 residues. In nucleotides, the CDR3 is TGTGCCAGTGTGGCGGTGAACACCGGGGAGCTGTTTTTT. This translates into CASVAVNTGELFF.

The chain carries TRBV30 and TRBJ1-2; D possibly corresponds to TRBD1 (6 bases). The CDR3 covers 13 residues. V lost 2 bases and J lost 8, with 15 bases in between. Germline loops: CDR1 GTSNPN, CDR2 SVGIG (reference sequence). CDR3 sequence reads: CAWSFGGPGGYTF. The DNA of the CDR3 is TGTGCCTGGAGTTTCGGGGGCCCAGGGGGCTACACCTTC.

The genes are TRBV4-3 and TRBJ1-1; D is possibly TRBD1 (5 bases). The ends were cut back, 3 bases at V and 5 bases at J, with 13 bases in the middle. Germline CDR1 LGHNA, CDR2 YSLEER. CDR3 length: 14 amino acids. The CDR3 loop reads CASSQSGKGTEAFF. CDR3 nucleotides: TGCGCCAGCAGCCAGTCAGGGAAGGGAACTGAAGCTTTCTTT.

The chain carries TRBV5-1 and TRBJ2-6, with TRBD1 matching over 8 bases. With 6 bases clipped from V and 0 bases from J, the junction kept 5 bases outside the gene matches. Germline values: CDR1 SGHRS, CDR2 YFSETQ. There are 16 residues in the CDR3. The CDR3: CASISGGGSGANVLTF. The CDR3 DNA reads TGCGCCAGCATCTCAGGGGGCGGCTCTGGGGCCAACGTCCTGACTTTC.

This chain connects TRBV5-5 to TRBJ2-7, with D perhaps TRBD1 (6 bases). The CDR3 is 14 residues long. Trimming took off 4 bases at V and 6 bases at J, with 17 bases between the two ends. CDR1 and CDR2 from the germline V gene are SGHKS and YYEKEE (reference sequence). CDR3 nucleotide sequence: TGTGCCAGCAGCGAGCCGGGACAAATCTCCGAGCAGTACTTC. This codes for CASSEPGQISEQYF. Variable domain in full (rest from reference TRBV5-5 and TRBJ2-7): DAGVTQSPTHLIKTRGQQVTLRCSPISGHKSVSWYQQVLGQGPQFIFQYYEKEERGRGNFPDRFSARQFPNYSSELNVNALLLGDSALYLCASSEPGQISEQYFGPGTRLTVT.

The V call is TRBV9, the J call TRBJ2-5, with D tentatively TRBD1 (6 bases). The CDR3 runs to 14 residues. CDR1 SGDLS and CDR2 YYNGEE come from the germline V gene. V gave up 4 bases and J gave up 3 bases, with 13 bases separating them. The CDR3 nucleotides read TGTGCCAGCAGCAGCCGGGACACAGAAGAGACCCAGTACTTC. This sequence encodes CASSSRDTEETQYF.

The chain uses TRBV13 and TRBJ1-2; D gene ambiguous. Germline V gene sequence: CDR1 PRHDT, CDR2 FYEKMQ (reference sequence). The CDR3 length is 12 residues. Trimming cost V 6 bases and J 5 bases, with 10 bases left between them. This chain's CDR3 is CASSLLPYGYTF. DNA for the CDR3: TGTGCCAGCAGTCTTCTCCCTTATGGCTACACCTTC.

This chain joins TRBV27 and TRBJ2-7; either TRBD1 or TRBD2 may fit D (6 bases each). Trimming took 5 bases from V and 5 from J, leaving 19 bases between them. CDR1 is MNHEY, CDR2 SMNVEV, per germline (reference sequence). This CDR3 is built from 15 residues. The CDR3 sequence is CASSAPEGGRNEQYF. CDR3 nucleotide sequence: TGTGCCAGCAGTGCCCCGGAGGGGGGAAGGAACGAGCAGTACTTC.

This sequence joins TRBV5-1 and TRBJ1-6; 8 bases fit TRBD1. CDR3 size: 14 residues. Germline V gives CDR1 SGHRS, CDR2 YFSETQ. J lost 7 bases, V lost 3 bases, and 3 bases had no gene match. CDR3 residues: CASSSGTGNSPLHF. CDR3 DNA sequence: TGCGCCAGCAGCTCCGGGACAGGAAATTCACCCCTCCACTTT.